This TCR beta chain appears in the sequencing data of a study of T cell repertoires in cytomegalovirus infection. TCRdb processed the reads anew with MiXCR; each CDR3 protein has one entry. This repertoire shows 500,000 or so distinct CDR3 sequences, 15% to 20% found once; its top ten account for about 24%. In germline, CDR1 is MDHEN, CDR2 SYDVKM. CDR3 size: 17 residues. The trim removed 2 bases at V and 1 base at J, leaving 6 bases unmatched. This clonotype was detected many times. Its antigen is not identified. Study conclusions and caveats: There were HLA-C-restricted CMV-specific TCR beta clonotypes dominating the ex vivo response. The cumulative frequency of public TCR beta families distinguished individuals who carried CMV together with the relevant HLA.

The genes are TRBV28 and TRBJ1-4; 8 positions agree with TRBD1. The sequence was obtained from a human donor in good health (CMV status not recorded). Some clones in this sample may be carry-over from other donors' samples. What was sequenced was CD8+ T cells from PBMCs. This chain's CDR3 is CASSLPGGSETNEKLFF. CDR3 DNA: TGTGCCAGCAGTTTACCAGGGGGCAGTGAAACTAATGAAAAACTGTTTTTT.